This TCR beta chain was identified during a study of blood T cell repertoires in COVID-19. Background on the study: Whether acute or convalescent, the COVID-19 samples came from the United States, Italy and Spain. PBMCs, B-cell-depleted T cells, or T cells provided the cDNA or gDNA that made up the material.

This clone was picked up a small number of times. How the authors handled the data: From reference gene primer amplification, estimates of nucleated cell counts were derived. Sequencing was performed with immunoSEQ multiplex PCR; in TCRdb, only in-frame clones are kept and a portion is missing. V, J and clone size reflect that table, while D and trimming were determined from the DNA. The sample lists tens of thousands of clones; about nine tenths were seen once. Material: peripheral blood. The receptor was derived from a man aged 50 to 59 with active or convalescent COVID-19.

CDR3: CASSTAAGGNQPQHF. DNA of the CDR3: TGTGCCAGCAGTACCGCAGCGGGGGGCAATCAGCCCCAGCATTTT. The genes are TRBV6-5 and TRBJ1-5; tentatively, D is TRBD1 (5 bases). Trimming shortened V by 5 bases and J by 2 bases, and 13 bases separated the two germline ends. The CDR3 is made up of 15 amino acids. Germline lookup yields CDR1 MNHEY and CDR2 SVGAGI.